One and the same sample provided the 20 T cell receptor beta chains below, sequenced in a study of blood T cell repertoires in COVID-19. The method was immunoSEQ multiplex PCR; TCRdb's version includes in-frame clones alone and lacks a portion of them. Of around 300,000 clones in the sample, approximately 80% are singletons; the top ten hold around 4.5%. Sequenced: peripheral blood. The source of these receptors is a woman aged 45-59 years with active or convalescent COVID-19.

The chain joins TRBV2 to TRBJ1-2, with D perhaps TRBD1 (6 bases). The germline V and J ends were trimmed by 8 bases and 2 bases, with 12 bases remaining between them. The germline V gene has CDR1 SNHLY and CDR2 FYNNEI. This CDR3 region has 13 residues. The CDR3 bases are TGTGCCAGCGGAAAGGGGGGGAACTATGGCTACACCTTC. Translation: CASGKGGNYGYTF.

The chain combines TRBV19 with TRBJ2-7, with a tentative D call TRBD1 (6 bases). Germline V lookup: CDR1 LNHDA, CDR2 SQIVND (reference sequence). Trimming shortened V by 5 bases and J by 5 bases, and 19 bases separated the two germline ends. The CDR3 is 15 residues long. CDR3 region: CASSRRQVGIDEQYF. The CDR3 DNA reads TGTGCCAGTAGTCGGCGACAGGTAGGCATCGACGAGCAGTACTTC.

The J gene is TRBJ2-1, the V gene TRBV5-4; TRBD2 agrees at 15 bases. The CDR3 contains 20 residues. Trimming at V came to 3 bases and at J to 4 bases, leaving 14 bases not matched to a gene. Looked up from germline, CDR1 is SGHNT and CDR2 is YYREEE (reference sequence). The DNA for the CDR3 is TGTGCCAGCAGCTCCCTCACCTACGGAGGACTAGCGGGAGGGTACAATGAGCAGTTCTTC. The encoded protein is CASSSLTYGGLAGGYNEQFF.

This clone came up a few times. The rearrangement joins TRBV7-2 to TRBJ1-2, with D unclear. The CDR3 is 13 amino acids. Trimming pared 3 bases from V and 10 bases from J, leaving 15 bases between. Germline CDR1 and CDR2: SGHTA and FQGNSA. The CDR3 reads CASSFRLAADYTF. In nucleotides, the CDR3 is TGTGCCAGCAGCTTCCGCCTGGCGGCAGACTACACCTTC. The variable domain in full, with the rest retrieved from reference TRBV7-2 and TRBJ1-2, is GAGVSQSPSNKVTEKGKDVELRCDPISGHTALYWYRQSLGQGLEFLIYFQGNSAPDKSGLPSDRFSAERTGGSVSTLTIQRTQQEDSAVYLCASSFRLAADYTFGSGTRLTVV.

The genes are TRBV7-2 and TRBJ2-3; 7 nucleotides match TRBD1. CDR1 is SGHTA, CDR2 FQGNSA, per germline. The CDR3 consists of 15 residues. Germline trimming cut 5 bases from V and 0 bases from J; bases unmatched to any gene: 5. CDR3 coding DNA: TGTGCCAGCAGCCCCGGGACAGTTAGCACAGATACGCAGTATTTT. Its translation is CASSPGTVSTDTQYF.

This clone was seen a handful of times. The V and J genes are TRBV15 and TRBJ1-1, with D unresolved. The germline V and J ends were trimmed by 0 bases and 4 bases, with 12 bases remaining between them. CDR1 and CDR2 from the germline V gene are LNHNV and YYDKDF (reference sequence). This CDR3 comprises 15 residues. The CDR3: CATSRDVASRTEAFF. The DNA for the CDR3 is TGTGCCACCAGCAGAGATGTGGCCTCACGCACTGAAGCTTTCTTT.

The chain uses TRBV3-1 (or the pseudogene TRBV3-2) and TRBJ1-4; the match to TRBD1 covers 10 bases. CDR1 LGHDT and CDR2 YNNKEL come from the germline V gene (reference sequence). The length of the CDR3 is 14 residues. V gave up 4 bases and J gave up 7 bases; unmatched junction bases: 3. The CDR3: CASSLGTGAEKLFF. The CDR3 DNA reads TGTGCCAGCAGCCTTGGGACAGGGGCTGAAAAACTGTTTTTT.

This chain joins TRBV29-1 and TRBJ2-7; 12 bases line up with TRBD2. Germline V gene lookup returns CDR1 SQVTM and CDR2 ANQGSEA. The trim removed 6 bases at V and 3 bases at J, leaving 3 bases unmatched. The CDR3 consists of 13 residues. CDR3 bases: TGCAGCGTCCGGACTAGCGGGATCTACGAGCAGTACTTC. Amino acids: CSVRTSGIYEQYF.

The CDR3 is CASRPQGFNTEAFF. The CDR3 DNA is TGTGCCAGCAGACCACAGGGGTTCAACACTGAAGCTTTCTTT. The V call is TRBV19, the J call TRBJ1-1; TRBD1 matches at 7 bases. The CDR3 runs 14 residues. V trimming: 9 bases; J trimming: 2 bases; junction bases outside the gene matches: 9. Germline CDR1 is LNHDA and CDR2 is SQIVND (reference sequence).

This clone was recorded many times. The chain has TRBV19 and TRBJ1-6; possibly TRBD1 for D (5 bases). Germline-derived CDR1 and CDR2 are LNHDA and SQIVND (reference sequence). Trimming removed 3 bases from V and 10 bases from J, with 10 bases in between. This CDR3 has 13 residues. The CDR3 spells CASSIRGDSPLHF. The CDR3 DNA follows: TGTGCCAGTAGTATTCGGGGGGACTCACCCCTCCACTTT.

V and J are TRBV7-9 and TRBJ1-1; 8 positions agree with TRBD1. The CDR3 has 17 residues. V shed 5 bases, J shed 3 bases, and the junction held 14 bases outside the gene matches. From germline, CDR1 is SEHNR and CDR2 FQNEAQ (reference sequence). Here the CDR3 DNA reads TGTGCCAGCAGCATCTTACTGGGCAGGGGGCGATACACTGAAGCTTTCTTT. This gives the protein CASSILLGRGRYTEAFF.

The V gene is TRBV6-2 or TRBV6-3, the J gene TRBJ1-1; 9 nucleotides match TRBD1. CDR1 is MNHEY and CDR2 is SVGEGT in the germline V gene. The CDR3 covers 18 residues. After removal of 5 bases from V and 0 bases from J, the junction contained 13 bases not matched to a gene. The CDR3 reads CASSPPLPGQGLNTEAFF. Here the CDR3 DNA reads TGTGCCAGCAGTCCCCCCCTTCCGGGACAGGGATTGAACACTGAAGCTTTCTTT.

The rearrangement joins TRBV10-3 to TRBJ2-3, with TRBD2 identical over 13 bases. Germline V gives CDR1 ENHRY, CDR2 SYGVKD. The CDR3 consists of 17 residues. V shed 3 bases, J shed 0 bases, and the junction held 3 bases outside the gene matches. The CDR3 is CAISDTSGRASTDTQYF. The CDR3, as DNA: TGTGCCATCAGTGATACTAGCGGGAGGGCTAGCACAGATACGCAGTATTTT.

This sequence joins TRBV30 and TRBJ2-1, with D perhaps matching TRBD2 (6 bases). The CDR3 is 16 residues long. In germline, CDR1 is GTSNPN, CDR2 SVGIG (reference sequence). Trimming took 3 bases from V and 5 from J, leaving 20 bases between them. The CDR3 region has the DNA TGTGCCTGGAGGGCCCCCAACGGGAGAGGGAACAATGAGCAGTTCTTC. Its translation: CAWRAPNGRGNNEQFF.

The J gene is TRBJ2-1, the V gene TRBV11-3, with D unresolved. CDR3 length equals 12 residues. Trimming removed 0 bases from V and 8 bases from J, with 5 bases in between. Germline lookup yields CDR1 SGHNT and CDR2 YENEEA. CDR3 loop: CASSLDSHEQFF. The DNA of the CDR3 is TGTGCCAGCAGCTTAGACTCTCATGAGCAGTTCTTC.

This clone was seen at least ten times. The CDR3 sequence: CASSFLSGYGYTF. The CDR3 bases are TGTGCCAGCAGCTTTCTAAGCGGCTATGGCTACACCTTC. V is TRBV7-8 and J is TRBJ1-2; D is undetermined. The germline CDR1 and CDR2 sequences are SGHVS and FQNEAQ. The CDR3 is 13 residues long. The V gene lost 3 bases and the J gene lost 4 bases, with 9 bases spanning the gap.

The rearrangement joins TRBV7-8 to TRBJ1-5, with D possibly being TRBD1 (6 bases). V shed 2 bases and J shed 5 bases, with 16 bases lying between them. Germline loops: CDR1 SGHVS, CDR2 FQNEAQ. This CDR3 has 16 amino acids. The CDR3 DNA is TGTGCCAGCAGCTTATTGCGTCAGGGGAGGGATCAGCCCCAGCATTTT. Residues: CASSLLRQGRDQPQHF.

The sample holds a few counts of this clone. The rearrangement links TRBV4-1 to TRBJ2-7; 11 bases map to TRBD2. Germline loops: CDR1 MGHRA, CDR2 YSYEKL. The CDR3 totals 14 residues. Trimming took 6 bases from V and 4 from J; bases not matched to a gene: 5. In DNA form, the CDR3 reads TGCGCCAGCAGGGCGATAGCGGGAGGGTACGAGCAGTACTTC. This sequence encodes CASRAIAGGYEQYF.

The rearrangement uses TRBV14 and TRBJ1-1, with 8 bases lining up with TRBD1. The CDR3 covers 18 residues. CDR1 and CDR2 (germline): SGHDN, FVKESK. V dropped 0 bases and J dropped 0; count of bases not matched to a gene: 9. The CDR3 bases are TGTGCCAGCAGCCAAGAAGGGACCAACAGGGGGTTGAACACTGAAGCTTTCTTT. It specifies CASSQEGTNRGLNTEAFF.

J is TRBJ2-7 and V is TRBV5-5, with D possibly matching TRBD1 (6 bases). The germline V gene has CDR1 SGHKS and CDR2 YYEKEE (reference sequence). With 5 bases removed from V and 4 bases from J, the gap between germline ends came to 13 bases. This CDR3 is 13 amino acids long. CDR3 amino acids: CASRKQGLYEQYF. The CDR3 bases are TGTGCCAGCAGAAAACAGGGCCTTTACGAGCAGTACTTC.